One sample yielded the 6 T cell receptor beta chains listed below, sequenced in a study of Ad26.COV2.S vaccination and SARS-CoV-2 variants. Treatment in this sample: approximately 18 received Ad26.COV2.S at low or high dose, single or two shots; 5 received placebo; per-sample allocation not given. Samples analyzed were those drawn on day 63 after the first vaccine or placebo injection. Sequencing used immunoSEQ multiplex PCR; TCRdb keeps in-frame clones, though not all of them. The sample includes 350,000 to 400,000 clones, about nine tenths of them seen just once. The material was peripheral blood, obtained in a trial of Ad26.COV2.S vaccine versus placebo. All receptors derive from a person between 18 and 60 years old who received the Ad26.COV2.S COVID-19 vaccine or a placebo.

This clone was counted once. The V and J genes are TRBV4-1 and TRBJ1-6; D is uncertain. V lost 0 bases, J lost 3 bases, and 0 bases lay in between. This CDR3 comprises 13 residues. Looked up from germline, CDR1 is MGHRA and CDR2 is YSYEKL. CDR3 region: CASSQDYNSPLHF. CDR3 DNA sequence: TGCGCCAGCAGCCAAGACTATAATTCACCCCTCCACTTT.

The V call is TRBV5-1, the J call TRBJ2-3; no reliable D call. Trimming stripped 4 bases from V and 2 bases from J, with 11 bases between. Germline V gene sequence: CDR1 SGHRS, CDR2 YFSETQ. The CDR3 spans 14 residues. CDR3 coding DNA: TGCGCCAGCAGCCCTTCTCCGCCCACAGATACGCAGTATTTT. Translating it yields CASSPSPPTDTQYF.

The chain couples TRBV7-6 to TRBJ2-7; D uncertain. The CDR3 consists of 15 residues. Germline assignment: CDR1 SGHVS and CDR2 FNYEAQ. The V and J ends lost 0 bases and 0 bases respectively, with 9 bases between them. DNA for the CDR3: TGTGCCAGCAGCTTAGCGGGATTCAACTCCTACGAGCAGTACTTC. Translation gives CASSLAGFNSYEQYF.

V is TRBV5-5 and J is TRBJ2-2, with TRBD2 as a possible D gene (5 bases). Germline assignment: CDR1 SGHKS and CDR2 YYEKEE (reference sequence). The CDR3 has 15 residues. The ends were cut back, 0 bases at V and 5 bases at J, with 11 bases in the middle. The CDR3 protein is CASSLGPGSTGELFF. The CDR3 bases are TGTGCCAGCAGCTTGGGGCCGGGGTCGACCGGGGAGCTGTTTTTT.

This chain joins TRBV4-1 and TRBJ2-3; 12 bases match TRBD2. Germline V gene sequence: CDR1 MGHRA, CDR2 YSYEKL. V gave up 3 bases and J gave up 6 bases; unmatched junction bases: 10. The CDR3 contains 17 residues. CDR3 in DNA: TGCGCCAGCAGCCATCCCCTAGCGGGGGGGCCAAGGGATACGCAGTATTTT. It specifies CASSHPLAGGPRDTQYF.

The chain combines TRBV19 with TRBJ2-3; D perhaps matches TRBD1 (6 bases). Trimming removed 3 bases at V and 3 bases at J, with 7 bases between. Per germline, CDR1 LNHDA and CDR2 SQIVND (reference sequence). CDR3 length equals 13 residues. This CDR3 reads CASSIGQTDTQYF. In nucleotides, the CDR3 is TGTGCCAGTAGTATCGGACAGACAGATACGCAGTATTTT. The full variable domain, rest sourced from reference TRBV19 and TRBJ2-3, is DGGITQSPKYLFRKEGQNVTLSCEQNLNHDAMYWYRQDPGQGLRLIYYSQIVNDFQKGDIAEGYSVSREKKESFPLTVTSAQKNPTAFYLCASSIGQTDTQYFGPGTRLTVL.